The clone carrying this T cell receptor (beta chain) is categorized as medium-sized. Using its own MiXCR run on the PCR reads, TCRdb lists one record per CDR3 protein. The sample carries thousands of distinct CDR3 sequences, over 40% recorded once. This sample was taken from a study of immune characterization of retroperitoneal liposarcoma. Trimming left V 0 bases short and J 6 bases short, with 8 bases between. Germline V gene lookup returns CDR1 MGHDK and CDR2 SYGVNS. The CDR3 length is 14 residues. The genes are TRBV25-1 and TRBJ2-2; unclear D gene. The specimen sequenced was tumor tissue. This receptor was identified in a male donor with retroperitoneal liposarcoma. The CDR3 spells CASSEYSAAGELFF. The CDR3 coding sequence is TGTGCCAGCAGTGAATATTCGGCGGCCGGGGAGCTGTTTTTT.